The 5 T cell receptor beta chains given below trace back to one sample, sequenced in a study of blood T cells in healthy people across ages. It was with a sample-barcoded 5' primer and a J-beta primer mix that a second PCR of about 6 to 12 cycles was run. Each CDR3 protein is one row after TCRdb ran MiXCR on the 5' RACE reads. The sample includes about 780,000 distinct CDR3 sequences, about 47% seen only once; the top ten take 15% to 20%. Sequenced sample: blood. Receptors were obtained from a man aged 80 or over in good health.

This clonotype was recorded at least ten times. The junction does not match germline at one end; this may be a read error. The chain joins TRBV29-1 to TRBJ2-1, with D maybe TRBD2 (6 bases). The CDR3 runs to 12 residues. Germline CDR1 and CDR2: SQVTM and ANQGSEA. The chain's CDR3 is CAGSYSYNEQFF. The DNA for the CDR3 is TGTGCCGGGAGTTATTCCTACAATGAGCAGTTCTTC.

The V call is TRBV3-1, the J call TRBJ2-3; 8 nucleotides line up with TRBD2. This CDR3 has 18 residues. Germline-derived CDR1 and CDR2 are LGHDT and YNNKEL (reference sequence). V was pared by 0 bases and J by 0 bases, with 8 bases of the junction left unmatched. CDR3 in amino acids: CASSQDLEAGESTDTQYF. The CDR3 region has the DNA TGTGCCAGCAGCCAAGATCTGGAAGCGGGAGAAAGCACAGATACGCAGTATTTT.

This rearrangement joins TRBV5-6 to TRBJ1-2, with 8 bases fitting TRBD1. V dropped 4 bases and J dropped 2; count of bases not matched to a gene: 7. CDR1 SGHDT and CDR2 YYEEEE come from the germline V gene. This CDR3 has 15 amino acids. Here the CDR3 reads CASSPGTGMNYGYTF. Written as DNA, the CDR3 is TGTGCCAGCAGCCCCGGGACAGGCATGAACTATGGCTACACCTTC.

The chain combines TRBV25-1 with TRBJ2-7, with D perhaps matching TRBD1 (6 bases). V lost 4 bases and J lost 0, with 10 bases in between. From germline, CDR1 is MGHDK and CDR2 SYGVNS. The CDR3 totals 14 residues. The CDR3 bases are TGTGCCAGCAGTGGGACAGTTCGCTCCTACGAGCAGTACTTC. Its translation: CASSGTVRSYEQYF.

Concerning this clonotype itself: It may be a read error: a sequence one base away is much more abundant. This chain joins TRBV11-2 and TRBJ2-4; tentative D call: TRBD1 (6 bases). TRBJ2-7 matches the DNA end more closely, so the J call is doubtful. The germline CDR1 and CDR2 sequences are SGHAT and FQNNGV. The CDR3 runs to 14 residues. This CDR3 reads CASRPSRGTYEQYF. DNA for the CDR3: TGTGCCAGCAGGCCATCCAGGGGAACCTACGAGCAGTACTTC.